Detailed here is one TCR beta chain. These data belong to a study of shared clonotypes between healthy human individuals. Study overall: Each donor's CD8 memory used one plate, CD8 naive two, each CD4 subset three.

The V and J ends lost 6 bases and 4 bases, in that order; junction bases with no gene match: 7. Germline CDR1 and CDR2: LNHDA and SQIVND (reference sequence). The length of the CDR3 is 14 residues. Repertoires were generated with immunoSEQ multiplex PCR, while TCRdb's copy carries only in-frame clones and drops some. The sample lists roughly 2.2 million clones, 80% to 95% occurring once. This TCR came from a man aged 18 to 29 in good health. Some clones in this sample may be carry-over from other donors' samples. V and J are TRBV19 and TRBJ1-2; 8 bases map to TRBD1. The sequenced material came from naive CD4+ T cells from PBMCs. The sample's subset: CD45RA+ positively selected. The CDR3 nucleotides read TGTGCCAGTAGAGGACAGGGTTCTACCTATGGCTACACCTTC. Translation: CASRGQGSTYGYTF.